The 13 T cell receptor beta chains listed next were all sequenced from one sample in a study of blood T cell repertoires in COVID-19. The data were produced by immunoSEQ multiplex PCR, yet TCRdb's version contains in-frame clones alone and is incomplete. This table has a few hundred thousand clones, roughly nine tenths appearing once. What was sequenced was peripheral blood. The receptors originated from a man aged 35-49 years with active or convalescent COVID-19.

The V and J genes are TRBV28 and TRBJ2-2; 14 positions agree with TRBD2. Per the germline V gene, CDR1 is MDHEN and CDR2 is SYDVKM. V was pared by 7 bases and J by 5 bases, with 12 bases of the junction left unmatched. The CDR3 runs 18 residues. CDR3 amino acids: CASTLTSGRGVRTGELFF. The CDR3 nucleotides are TGTGCCAGCACTCTGACTAGCGGGAGGGGAGTGAGAACCGGGGAGCTGTTTTTT.

This chain links TRBV7-3 with TRBJ1-1, with D maybe TRBD1 (5 bases). Trimming pared 2 bases from V and 4 bases from J, leaving 14 bases between. The CDR3 length is 15 residues. Germline V gene data show CDR1 as SGHTA and CDR2 as FQGTGA. The CDR3 bases are TGTGCCAGCAGCTTATCTGGGGGAGGGGTCACTGAAGCTTTCTTT. Amino acid sequence: CASSLSGGGVTEAFF.

The CDR3 is CASSSGGGLTEAFF. CDR3 in DNA: TGTGCCAGCAGCTCGGGCGGGGGGCTCACTGAAGCTTTCTTT. V usage is TRBV2 and J usage is TRBJ1-1, with a possible D match to TRBD1 (6 bases). The V end lost 6 bases, the J end lost 4 bases, and 15 bases lay between the germline ends. Germline values: CDR1 SNHLY, CDR2 FYNNEI. This CDR3 comprises 14 residues. Complete variable domain (other parts from reference TRBV2 and TRBJ1-1): EPEVTQTPSHQVTQMGQEVILRCVPISNHLYFYWYRQILGQKVEFLVSFYNNEISEKSEIFDDQFSVERPDGSNFTLKIRSTKLEDSAMYFCASSSGGGLTEAFFGQGTRLTVV.

The J gene is TRBJ1-2, the V gene TRBV2; no clear D gene. Trimming shortened V by 8 bases and J by 4 bases, and 17 bases separated the two germline ends. The CDR3 length is 14 residues. The germline V gene encodes CDR1 SNHLY and CDR2 FYNNEI. The DNA for the CDR3 is TGTGCCAGCGAGGAGGCCCCGACCCGCTATGGCTACACCTTC. This sequence encodes CASEEAPTRYGYTF. Looking up the rest from reference TRBV2 and TRBJ1-2 gives the full variable domain: EPEVTQTPSHQVTQMGQEVILRCVPISNHLYFYWYRQILGQKVEFLVSFYNNEISEKSEIFDDQFSVERPDGSNFTLKIRSTKLEDSAMYFCASEEAPTRYGYTFGSGTRLTVV.

The CDR3 sequence is CASSLSKGALNTEAFF. The CDR3 DNA reads TGTGCCAGCAGTTTAAGTAAGGGGGCTTTGAACACTGAAGCTTTCTTT. The chain couples TRBV28 to TRBJ1-1, with TRBD1 matching 7 bases. The CDR3 contains 16 residues. With V trimmed by 2 bases and J by 0 bases, 6 bases remained unmatched. The germline CDR1 and CDR2 sequences are MDHEN and SYDVKM.

The chain links TRBV5-6 to TRBJ2-7; tentatively, D is TRBD1 (5 bases). This CDR3 region has 15 residues. Per germline, CDR1 SGHDT and CDR2 YYEEEE. Between the trimmed V and J ends, which lost 2 bases and 3 bases, there was a span of 15 bases. Written as DNA, the CDR3 is TGTGCCAGCAGCTTTAGATTTCAGGGTAACTACGAGCAGTACTTC. Translating gives CASSFRFQGNYEQYF. The full variable domain, completed using reference TRBV5-6 and TRBJ2-7, is DAGVTQSPTHLIKTRGQQVTLRCSPKSGHDTVSWYQQALGQGPQFIFQYYEEEERQRGNFPDRFSGHQFPNYSSELNVNALLLGDSALYLCASSFRFQGNYEQYFGPGTRLTVT.

With regard to this clone: This sample also contains other DNA sequences that code for the same CDR3. V and J are TRBV28 and TRBJ2-7; D is perhaps TRBD2 (5 bases). Trimming pared 5 bases from V and 7 bases from J, leaving 12 bases between. CDR1 and CDR2 (germline): MDHEN, SYDVKM. CDR3 length: 12 amino acids. CDR3 loop: CASSLAPGEQYF. In DNA, the CDR3 is TGTGCCAGCAGTCTGGCACCGGGGGAGCAGTACTTC.

This rearrangement joins TRBV19 to TRBJ1-1, with D tentatively TRBD1 (6 bases). The ends were cut back, 8 bases at V and 10 bases at J, with 14 bases in the middle. Germline CDR1 LNHDA, CDR2 SQIVND (reference sequence). The CDR3 spans 11 residues. The CDR3 is CASGTSTGAFF. In DNA, the CDR3 is TGTGCCAGTGGGACATCTACGGGAGCTTTCTTT.

The V call is TRBV28, the J call TRBJ1-2, with D possibly TRBD1 on 5 matching bases. V was clipped by 2 bases and J by 8 bases, with 12 bases between them. CDR3 length: 13 amino acids. The germline CDR1 and CDR2 sequences are MDHEN and SYDVKM. The CDR3 DNA reads TGTGCCAGCAGTTTAGGGGGGAGGTACGGCTACACCTTC. This codes for CASSLGGRYGYTF.

The chain links TRBV6-1 to TRBJ1-2; TRBD1 matches 8 bases. CDR1 MNHNS and CDR2 SASEGT come from the germline V gene. The V and J ends lost 2 bases and 4 bases, in that order; junction bases with no gene match: 6. This CDR3 region has 15 residues. The CDR3 spells CASSELRTGSYGYTF. The CDR3, as DNA: TGTGCCAGCAGTGAACTGAGGACAGGGAGCTATGGCTACACCTTC.

V is TRBV25-1 and J is TRBJ2-2, with TRBD2 matching over 8 bases. Germline-derived CDR1 and CDR2 are MGHDK and SYGVNS. CDR3 length: 15 amino acids. V was clipped by 6 bases and J by 4 bases; unmatched bases: 7. The CDR3 sequence: CASRLAGPPTGELFF. CDR3 nucleotides: TGTGCCAGCAGGCTAGCGGGCCCACCCACCGGGGAGCTGTTTTTT.

The V and J genes are TRBV10-1 and TRBJ1-4; D unresolved. The CDR3 spans 14 residues. With 3 bases removed from V and 5 bases from J, the gap between germline ends came to 10 bases. CDR1 and CDR2 from the germline V gene are WNHNN and SYGVQD (reference sequence). The CDR3 reads CASSEGGQNEKLFF. CDR3 nucleotide sequence: TGCGCCAGCAGTGAAGGCGGGCAAAATGAAAAACTGTTTTTT.

The V and J genes are TRBV27 and TRBJ1-1; D gene unclear. With 3 bases removed from V and 0 bases from J, the gap between germline ends came to 8 bases. The CDR3 loop spans 14 amino acids. CDR1 MNHEY and CDR2 SMNVEV come from the germline V gene (reference sequence). CDR3 amino acids: CASSFGPMNTEAFF. The DNA of the CDR3 is TGTGCCAGCAGTTTCGGTCCCATGAACACTGAAGCTTTCTTT.